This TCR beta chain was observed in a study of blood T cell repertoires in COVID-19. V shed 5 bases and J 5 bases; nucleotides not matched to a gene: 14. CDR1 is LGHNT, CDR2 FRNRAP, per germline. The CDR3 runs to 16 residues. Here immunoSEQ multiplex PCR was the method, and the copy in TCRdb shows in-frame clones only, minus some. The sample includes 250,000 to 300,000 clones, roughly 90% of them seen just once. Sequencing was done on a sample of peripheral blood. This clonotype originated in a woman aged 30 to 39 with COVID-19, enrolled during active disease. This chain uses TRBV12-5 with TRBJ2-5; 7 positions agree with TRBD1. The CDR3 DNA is TGTGCTAGTGGTCTTATCCTGGGACAGACCAGGGAGACCCAGTACTTC. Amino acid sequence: CASGLILGQTRETQYF.